The 10 T cell receptor beta chains below were found in one sample sequenced in a study of shared clonotypes between healthy human individuals. Repertoires were generated with immunoSEQ multiplex PCR, while TCRdb's copy carries only in-frame clones and drops some. Among around 2,000,000 clones, approximately 95% were seen once, and the ten largest hold around 1.2%. It was CD45RO-negative cells, positively selected for CCR7, that made up naive CD8 cells, with terminally differentiated effector memory CD45RA+ cells excluded. Sample: naive CD8+ T cells sorted from blood. The receptors derive from a young man in good health.

The V call is TRBV15, the J call TRBJ1-1; D not resolved. Deletions cut 5 bases from V and 7 bases from J, with 17 bases between. CDR1 and CDR2 from the germline V gene are LNHNV and YYDKDF (reference sequence). This CDR3 spans 14 amino acids. The CDR3 sequence is CATSSRLEGDEAFF. CDR3 sequence (DNA): TGTGCCACCAGCTCACGATTGGAAGGCGATGAAGCTTTCTTT.

This rearrangement joins TRBV2 to TRBJ2-5; 9 bases align to TRBD1. Per germline, CDR1 SNHLY and CDR2 FYNNEI. This CDR3 region has 15 residues. V was pared by 6 bases and J by 3 bases, with 8 bases of the junction left unmatched. The DNA of the CDR3 is TGTGCCAGCAGAGATGGACAGGGGAGGGAAGAGACCCAGTACTTC. Translated, it gives CASRDGQGREETQYF.

The chain joins TRBV5-8 to TRBJ1-6; 7 bases match TRBD1. CDR1 SGHTS and CDR2 YDEGEE come from the germline V gene. The CDR3 covers 14 residues. V was pared by 0 bases and J by 10 bases, with 4 bases of the junction left unmatched. Here the CDR3 DNA reads TGTGCCAGCAGCTTGGACAGGGGAGTCTCACCCCTCCACTTT. It specifies CASSLDRGVSPLHF.

V is TRBV7-9 and J is TRBJ2-1; TRBD2 is a possible D gene (5 bases). The CDR3 extends over 11 amino acids. Germline loops: CDR1 SEHNR, CDR2 FQNEAQ (reference sequence). Trimming cost V 7 bases and J 8 bases, with 9 bases left between them. The DNA of the CDR3 is TGTGCCAGCACCGAGGGTTATGAGCAGTTCTTC. Translated, it gives CASTEGYEQFF.

CDR3 region: CASSGGTSGNEQFF. CDR3 nucleotide sequence: TGTGCCAGCAGCGGCGGGACTAGCGGCAATGAGCAGTTCTTC. This rearrangement joins TRBV6-5 to TRBJ2-1, with TRBD2 matching over 11 bases. The CDR3 is made up of 14 amino acids. CDR1 is MNHEY and CDR2 is SVGAGI in the germline V gene. V shed 6 bases, J shed 6 bases, and the junction held 4 bases outside the gene matches.

The V and J genes are TRBV10-3 and TRBJ2-7; the match to TRBD2 covers 8 bases. In germline, CDR1 is ENHRY, CDR2 SYGVKD. Unmatched junction bases numbered 1, after V lost 0 bases and J lost 3 bases. CDR3 size: 14 residues. This CDR3 reads CAISESSGDYEQYF. The CDR3 nucleotides read TGTGCCATCAGTGAGTCTAGCGGGGACTACGAGCAGTACTTC.

V gene TRBV7-2 combines with J gene TRBJ2-2; 10 bases map to TRBD2. The CDR3 covers 19 residues. Germline loops: CDR1 SGHTA, CDR2 FQGNSA. The ends lost 4 bases at V and 0 bases at J; junction bases unmatched: 11. The CDR3 reads CASSWGLASTLANTGELFF. The CDR3 DNA sequence: TGTGCCAGCAGCTGGGGACTAGCGAGTACTCTCGCGAACACCGGGGAGCTGTTTTTT.

This rearrangement joins TRBV27 to TRBJ2-7, with TRBD1 matching over 9 bases. The trim removed 2 bases at V and 1 base at J, leaving 6 bases unmatched. In germline, CDR1 is MNHEY, CDR2 SMNVEV (reference sequence). CDR3 length: 16 amino acids. The CDR3 spells CASSLTGGGFSYEQYF. CDR3 nucleotide sequence: TGTGCCAGCAGTTTAACAGGGGGCGGGTTTTCCTACGAGCAGTACTTC.

CDR3 sequence: CASSPPGRSYEQYF. The CDR3 bases are TGTGCCAGCAGCCCCCCGGGCCGTTCCTACGAGCAGTACTTC. The genes are TRBV16 and TRBJ2-7; no clear D. Trimming stripped 4 bases from V and 1 base from J, with 11 bases between. Germline V lookup: CDR1 KGHSY, CDR2 FQNENV. The CDR3 extends over 14 amino acids.

The chain carries TRBV14 and TRBJ2-7, with D possibly being TRBD1 (6 bases). The V gene lost 5 bases and the J gene lost 4 bases, with 9 bases spanning the gap. This CDR3 has 12 amino acids. Per the germline V gene, CDR1 is SGHDN and CDR2 is FVKESK. CDR3 loop: CASSSQGYEQYF. The CDR3 DNA sequence: TGTGCCAGCAGCTCACAGGGATACGAGCAGTACTTC. Together with reference TRBV14 and TRBJ2-7, the CDR3 gives the full variable domain: EAGVTQFPSHSVIEKGQTVTLRCDPISGHDNLYWYRRVMGKEIKFLLHFVKESKQDESGMPNNRFLAERTGGTYSTLKVQPAELEDSGVYFCASSSQGYEQYFGPGTRLTVT.